This T cell receptor beta chain comes out of a study of T cell responses to AZD1222 COVID-19 vaccine. Some clones are missing from TCRdb's copy, which holds only in-frame ones; the method was immunoSEQ multiplex PCR. The sample has under 150,000 clones; about 88% are singletons. The germline V gene encodes CDR1 SGHTA and CDR2 FQGNSA. V was pared by 2 bases and J by 1 base, with 8 bases between. There are 14 residues in the CDR3. Findings and caveats of the study: Only a handful of AZD1222 recipients, several in all, had baseline seropositivity. Spike-spanning, vaccine-associated CD4 TCRs were dominant at 160-218 and 743-854.

With regard to this clone: What it binds is unknown.

The sequence was collected from an adult in good health. The rearrangement links TRBV7-2 to TRBJ2-5; maybe TRBD2 (6 bases). The sample in question was peripheral blood, obtained on day 0 of AZD1222 vaccination. CDR3 region: CASSLWGLQETQYF. The CDR3 DNA reads TGTGCCAGCAGCTTATGGGGACTCCAAGAGACCCAGTACTTC.